This T cell receptor (beta chain) was documented in a study of response to subunit inactivated influenza vaccine. Overall study results and limits: Authors suggested few new T cells are recruited by each seasonal influenza vaccination.

MiXCR, run by TCRdb on the RT-PCR reads, gives a single entry per CDR3 protein. The sample records 500,000 to 550,000 distinct CDR3 sequences, about 8% being singletons. V shed 6 bases and J 11 bases; nucleotides not matched to a gene: 9. The germline V gene encodes CDR1 MNHEY and CDR2 SVGEGT. This CDR3 comprises 12 residues. On this clonotype: Its cognate antigen is unknown.

The receptor comes from a man aged 50 to 69 who received an inactivated influenza vaccine. The sample consisted of PBMCs from blood, taken around 25 months after vaccination. The gene calls are TRBV6-2 or TRBV6-3 and TRBJ1-1, with 7 bases fitting TRBD1. The CDR3 loop reads CASRTGQSVAFF. In DNA, the CDR3 is TGTGCCAGCAGGACGGGACAGTCTGTGGCTTTCTTT.